Sequencing of this TCR beta chain was carried out in a study of persistence of HIV-infected CD4 T cells. Study information: Median time on suppressive ART was over seven years.

Comment on this clone: What it recognizes is unknown.

Findings of the study overall: CMV- and Gag-responding cells had lower TCRbeta richness than CD3/CD28-responding cells. Degenerate expanded CDR3beta sequences were enriched among CMV- and Gag-responding cells.

The libraries were made with immunoSEQ version 4 in survey mode. Sequenced by immunoSEQ multiplex PCR; TCRdb stores in-frame clones only, minus some. This sample yields some 45,000 clones, of which 88% are seen a single time; 0.4% to 0.5% belongs to the top ten. Trimming took 6 bases from V and 3 from J; bases not matched to a gene: 3. CDR3 length: 12 residues. Germline CDR1 and CDR2: SQVTM and ANQGSEA. Nonspecific anti-CD3/anti-CD28 bead stimulation represents the broad CD4+ T cell repertoire. Sorting of responding CD4+ T cells relied on upregulated CD40 ligand together with CD69. CD4+ T cell counts exceeded 400 cells/uL; CMV serology was positive.

The TCR comes from an adult woman with HIV who was CMV-seropositive. The sequencing used CD4+ T cells sorted from PBMCs after 18-hour stimulation, collected from a patient who received antiretroviral therapy. This rearrangement joins TRBV29-1 to TRBJ2-3, with 7 bases identical to TRBD2. The CDR3 spells CSVGGRTDTQYF. CDR3 in DNA: TGCAGCGTCGGGGGGAGAACAGATACGCAGTATTTT.